The clone carrying this T cell receptor (beta chain) has just one count. The data are from a study of blood T cells in healthy people across ages. Alongside a J-beta primer mix, a sample-barcoded 5' primer served in a second PCR lasting roughly 7 to 12 cycles. A 12-random-nucleotide template-switch adaptor tagged each cDNA molecule. CDR3-containing paired-end reads numbered at least 3 million in each sample. MiXCR, applied by TCRdb to the 5' RACE reads, yields one record per CDR3 protein. This table has some 370,000 distinct CDR3 sequences, 52% appearing once. Trimming took 0 bases from V and 5 from J, leaving 23 bases between them. Germline V gives CDR1 DFQATT, CDR2 SNEGSKA (reference sequence). The length of the CDR3 is 18 residues.

V is TRBV20-1 and J is TRBJ2-1; D is possibly TRBD1 (6 bases). Input material: blood. The clonotype was recovered from a man in his 60s in good health. The chain's CDR3 is CSARDPGVSKGANNEQFF. CDR3 bases: TGCAGTGCTAGAGATCCAGGGGTTTCAAAGGGCGCCAACAATGAGCAGTTCTTC.